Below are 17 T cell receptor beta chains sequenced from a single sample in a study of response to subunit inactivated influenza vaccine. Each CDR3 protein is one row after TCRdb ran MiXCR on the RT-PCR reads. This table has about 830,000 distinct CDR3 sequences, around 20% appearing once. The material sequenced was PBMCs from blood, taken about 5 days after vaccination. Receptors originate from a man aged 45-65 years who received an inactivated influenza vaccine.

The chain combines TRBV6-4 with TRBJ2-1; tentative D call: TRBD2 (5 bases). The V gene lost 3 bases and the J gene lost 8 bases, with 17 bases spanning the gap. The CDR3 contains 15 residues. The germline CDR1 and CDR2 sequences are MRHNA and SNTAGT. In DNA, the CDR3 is TGTGCCAGCAGTGAGGTACTAGTGAGGATTCATGAGCAGTTCTTC. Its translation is CASSEVLVRIHEQFF.

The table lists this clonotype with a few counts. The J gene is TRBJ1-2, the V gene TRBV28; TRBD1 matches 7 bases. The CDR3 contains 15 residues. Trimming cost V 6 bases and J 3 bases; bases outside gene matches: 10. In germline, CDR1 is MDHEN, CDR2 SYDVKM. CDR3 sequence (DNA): TGTGCCAGCAGGTCGATAGGGACAGTATACTATGGCTACACCTTC. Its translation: CASRSIGTVYYGYTF.

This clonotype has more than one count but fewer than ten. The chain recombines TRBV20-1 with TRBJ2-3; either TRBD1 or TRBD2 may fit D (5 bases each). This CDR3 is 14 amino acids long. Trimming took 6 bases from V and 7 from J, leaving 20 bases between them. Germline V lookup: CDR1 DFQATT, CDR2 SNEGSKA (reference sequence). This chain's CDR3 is CSAERSGGAYTQYF. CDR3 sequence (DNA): TGCAGTGCCGAGCGCTCTGGGGGTGCGTATACGCAGTATTTT.

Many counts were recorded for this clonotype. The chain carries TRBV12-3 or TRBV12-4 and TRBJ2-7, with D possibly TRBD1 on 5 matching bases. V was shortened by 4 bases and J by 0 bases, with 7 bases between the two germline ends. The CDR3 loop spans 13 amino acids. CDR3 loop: CASSWGPSYEQYF. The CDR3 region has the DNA TGTGCCAGCAGTTGGGGCCCCTCCTACGAGCAGTACTTC.

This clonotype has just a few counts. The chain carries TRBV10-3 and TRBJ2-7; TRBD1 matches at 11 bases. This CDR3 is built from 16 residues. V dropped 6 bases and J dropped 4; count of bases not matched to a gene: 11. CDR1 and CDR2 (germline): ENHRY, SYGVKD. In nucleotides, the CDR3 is TGTGCCATCAGCCCTTCCACCGGGACAGGGGGATACGAGCAGTACTTC. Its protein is CAISPSTGTGGYEQYF.

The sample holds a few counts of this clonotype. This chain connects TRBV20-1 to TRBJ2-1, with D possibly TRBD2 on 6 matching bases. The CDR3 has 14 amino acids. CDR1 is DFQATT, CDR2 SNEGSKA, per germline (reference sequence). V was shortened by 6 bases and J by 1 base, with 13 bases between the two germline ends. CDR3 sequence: CSASTRTSYNEQFF. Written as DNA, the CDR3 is TGCAGTGCGTCGACTAGAACGTCCTACAATGAGCAGTTCTTC.

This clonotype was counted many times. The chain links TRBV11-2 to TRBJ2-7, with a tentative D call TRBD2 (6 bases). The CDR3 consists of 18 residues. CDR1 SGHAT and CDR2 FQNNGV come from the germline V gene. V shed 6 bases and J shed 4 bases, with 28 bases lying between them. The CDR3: CASRVHPSAGRRFYEQYF. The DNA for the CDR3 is TGTGCCAGCAGAGTTCATCCGTCGGCGGGGAGGCGATTTTACGAGCAGTACTTC.

CDR3 loop: CSARRRSNLETQYF. The CDR3 DNA follows: TGCAGTGCTAGACGGCGGAGCAACCTCGAGACCCAGTACTTC. V is TRBV20-1 and J is TRBJ2-5; unclear D gene. The germline V gene has CDR1 DFQATT and CDR2 SNEGSKA (reference sequence). The CDR3 contains 14 residues. V was shortened by 2 bases and J by 5 bases, with 15 bases between the two germline ends.

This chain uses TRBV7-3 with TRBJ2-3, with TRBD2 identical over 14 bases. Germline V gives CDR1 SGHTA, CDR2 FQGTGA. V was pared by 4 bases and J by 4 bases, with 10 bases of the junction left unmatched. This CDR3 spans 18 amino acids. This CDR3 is CASSSLGTSGSRSDTQYF. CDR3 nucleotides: TGTGCCAGCAGCTCCCTCGGGACTAGCGGGAGTAGGTCAGATACGCAGTATTTT.

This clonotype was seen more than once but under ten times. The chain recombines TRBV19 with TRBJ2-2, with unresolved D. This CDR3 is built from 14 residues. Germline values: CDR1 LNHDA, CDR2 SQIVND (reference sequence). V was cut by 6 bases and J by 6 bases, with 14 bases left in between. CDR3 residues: CASRDGFVAGELFF. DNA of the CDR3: TGTGCCAGTAGGGACGGATTTGTAGCCGGGGAGCTGTTTTTT.

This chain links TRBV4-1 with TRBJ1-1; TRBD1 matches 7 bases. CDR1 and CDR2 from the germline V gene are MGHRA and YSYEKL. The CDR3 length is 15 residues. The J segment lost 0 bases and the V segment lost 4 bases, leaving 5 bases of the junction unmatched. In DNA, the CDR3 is TGCGCCAGCAGCCCCCCCGGACAGGTGAACACTGAAGCTTTCTTT. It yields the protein CASSPPGQVNTEAFF.

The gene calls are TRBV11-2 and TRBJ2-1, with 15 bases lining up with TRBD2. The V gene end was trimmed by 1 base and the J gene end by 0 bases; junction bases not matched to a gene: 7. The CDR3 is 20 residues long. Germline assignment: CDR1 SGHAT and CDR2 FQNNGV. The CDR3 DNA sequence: TGTGCCAGCAGCTTAGGGGGGGGACTAGCGGGAGGCGGCTCCTACAATGAGCAGTTCTTC. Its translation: CASSLGGGLAGGGSYNEQFF.

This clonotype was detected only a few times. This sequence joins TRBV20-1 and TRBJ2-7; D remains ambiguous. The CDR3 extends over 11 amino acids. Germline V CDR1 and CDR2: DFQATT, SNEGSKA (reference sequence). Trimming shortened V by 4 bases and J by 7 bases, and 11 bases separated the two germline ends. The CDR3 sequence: CSATTLQEQYF. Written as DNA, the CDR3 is TGCAGTGCTACCACGCTACAGGAGCAGTACTTC.

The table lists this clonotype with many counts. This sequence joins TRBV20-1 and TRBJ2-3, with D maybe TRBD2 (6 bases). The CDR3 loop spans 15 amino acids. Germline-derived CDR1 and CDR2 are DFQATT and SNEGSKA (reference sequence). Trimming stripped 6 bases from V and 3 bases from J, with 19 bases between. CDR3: CSALSPRDSTDTQYF. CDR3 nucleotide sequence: TGCAGTGCCCTTAGCCCCAGGGACTCGACAGATACGCAGTATTTT.

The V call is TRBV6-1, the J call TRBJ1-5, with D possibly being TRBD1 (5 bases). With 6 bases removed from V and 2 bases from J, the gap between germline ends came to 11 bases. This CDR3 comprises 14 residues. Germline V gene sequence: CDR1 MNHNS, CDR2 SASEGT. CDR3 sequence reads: CASRTGGRNQPQHF. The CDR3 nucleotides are TGTGCCAGCAGAACTGGGGGTCGCAATCAGCCCCAGCATTTT.

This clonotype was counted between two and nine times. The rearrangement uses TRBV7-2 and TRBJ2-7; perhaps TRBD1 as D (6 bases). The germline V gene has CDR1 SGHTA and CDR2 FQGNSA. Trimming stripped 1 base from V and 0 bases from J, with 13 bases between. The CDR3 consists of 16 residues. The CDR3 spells CASSLVSGQSSYEQYF. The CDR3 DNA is TGTGCCAGCAGCTTAGTTTCGGGACAAAGCTCCTACGAGCAGTACTTC.

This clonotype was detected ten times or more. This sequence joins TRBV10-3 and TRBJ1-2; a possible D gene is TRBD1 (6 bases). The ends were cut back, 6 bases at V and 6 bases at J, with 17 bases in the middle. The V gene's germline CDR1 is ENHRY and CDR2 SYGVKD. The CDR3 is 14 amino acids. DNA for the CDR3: TGTGCCATCAGCACCGGTGGGGGGGCGGATGGCTACACCTTC. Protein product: CAISTGGGADGYTF.